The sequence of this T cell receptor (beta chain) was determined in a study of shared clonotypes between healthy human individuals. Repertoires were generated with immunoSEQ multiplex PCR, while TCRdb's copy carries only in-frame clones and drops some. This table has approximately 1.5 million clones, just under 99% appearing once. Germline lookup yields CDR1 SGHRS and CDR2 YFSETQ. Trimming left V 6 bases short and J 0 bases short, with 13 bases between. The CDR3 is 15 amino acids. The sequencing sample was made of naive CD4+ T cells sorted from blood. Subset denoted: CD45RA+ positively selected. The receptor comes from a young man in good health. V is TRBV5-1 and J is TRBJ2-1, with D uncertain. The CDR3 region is CASTLVRSSYNEQFF. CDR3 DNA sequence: TGCGCCAGCACCCTAGTAAGGAGCTCCTACAATGAGCAGTTCTTC.